These 10 T cell receptor beta chains came from one sample sequenced in a study of blood T cell repertoires in COVID-19. Using immunoSEQ multiplex PCR, the repertoire was profiled, and TCRdb retains in-frame clones only, with some absent. Among over 250,000 clones, about nine tenths were seen once, and the ten largest hold roughly 2.3%. The sequencing sample was made of peripheral blood. Receptors were obtained from a woman aged 30 to 39 with COVID-19, enrolled during active disease.

Details on this clone: One end of the junction fails to match germline, which may point to a read error. This chain connects TRBV6-6 to TRBJ1-2, with D possibly TRBD1 on 5 matching bases. The CDR3 totals 14 residues. Germline CDR1 reads MNHNY; CDR2 reads SVGAGI (reference sequence). CDR3 nucleotides: TGTGCCAGCAGCTACTCGGGGCAGAACTATGGCTACACCTTC. Translating it yields CASSYSGQNYGYTF.

The genes are TRBV11-2 and TRBJ2-1; 12 positions agree with TRBD2. This CDR3 has 15 residues. Germline V gives CDR1 SGHAT, CDR2 FQNNGV. The V segment lost 1 base and the J segment 13 bases; nucleotides outside the gene matches: 8. DNA of the CDR3: TGTGCCAGCAGCTTAGTCCGACTAGCGGGAGTGGAACAGTTCTTC. It codes for CASSLVRLAGVEQFF.

The CDR3 sequence is CACIPGQGGTQYF. DNA of the CDR3: TGTGCCTGTATACCGGGACAGGGGGGGACCCAGTACTTC. J is TRBJ2-5 and V is TRBV30; TRBD1 aligns across 11 bases. Per germline, CDR1 GTSNPN and CDR2 SVGIG (reference sequence). With 6 bases clipped from V and 7 bases from J, the junction kept 7 bases outside the gene matches. The CDR3 length is 13 residues.

The chain employs TRBV5-6 and TRBJ1-3; D is ambiguous. The CDR3 spans 15 residues. V lost 4 bases and J lost 0, with 11 bases in between. Germline V gene sequence: CDR1 SGHDT, CDR2 YYEEEE. The CDR3 region has the DNA TGTGCCAGCAGCCCGTCCCCTAACTCTGGAAACACCATATATTTT. Encoded protein: CASSPSPNSGNTIYF.

The chain is built from TRBV29-1 and TRBJ1-1, with D perhaps matching TRBD1 (5 bases). The CDR3 contains 13 residues. Germline V gene lookup returns CDR1 SQVTM and CDR2 ANQGSEA. Between the trimmed V and J ends, which lost 4 bases and 3 bases, there was a span of 12 bases. The DNA of the CDR3 is TGCAGCGTTGCCAGAGGAGGGGACACTGAAGCTTTCTTT. This codes for CSVARGGDTEAFF.

The gene calls are TRBV30 and TRBJ1-1; 7 nucleotides align to TRBD1. CDR1 is GTSNPN and CDR2 is SVGIG in the germline V gene (reference sequence). V lost 5 bases to trimming and J lost 1 base; unmatched junction nucleotides: 7. The CDR3 contains 14 residues. The CDR3 DNA follows: TGTGCCTGGGAGATACAGGGGACGAACACTGAAGCTTTCTTT. It translates to CAWEIQGTNTEAFF.

J is TRBJ2-1 and V is TRBV6-2 or TRBV6-3; no firm D call. Germline loops: CDR1 MNHEY, CDR2 SVGEGT. The CDR3 has 11 residues. Trimming pared 0 bases from V and 9 bases from J, leaving 3 bases between. The CDR3 nucleotides are TGTGCCAGCAGTTACTCGGCTGAGCAGTTCTTC. Translated, it gives CASSYSAEQFF.

CDR3: CASSLAEETQYF. The CDR3 DNA reads TGTGCCAGCAGCTTAGCCGAGGAGACCCAGTACTTC. The chain joins TRBV7-9 to TRBJ2-5; D gene ambiguous. Trimming removed 0 bases from V and 5 bases from J, with 4 bases in between. Germline values: CDR1 SEHNR, CDR2 FQNEAQ (reference sequence). The length of the CDR3 is 12 residues.

The rearrangement links TRBV11-2 to TRBJ2-4; 9 bases match TRBD2. Germline V lookup: CDR1 SGHAT, CDR2 FQNNGV. This CDR3 has 15 amino acids. J gave up 8 bases and V 4 bases, and 9 bases lay outside the gene matches. The CDR3 DNA reads TGTGCCAGCAGCTATACCGGGACTAGCAGGGACATTCAGTACTTC. This translates into CASSYTGTSRDIQYF.

This chain joins TRBV14 and TRBJ1-3; D is unresolved. This CDR3 is 15 amino acids long. Germline V gene lookup returns CDR1 SGHDN and CDR2 FVKESK. The V end was cut by 3 bases, the J end by 0 bases, with 9 bases between. The CDR3 region has the DNA TGTGCCAGCAGCCACGCTACGCTCTCTGGAAACACCATATATTTT. Translation gives CASSHATLSGNTIYF.